The next 28 T cell receptor beta chains were all read from a single sample in a study of blood T cell repertoires in COVID-19. TCRdb's table, derived via immunoSEQ multiplex PCR, lists solely in-frame clones and lacks some. The table lists approximately 390,000 clones, roughly 86% of them singletons, with more than 2% in the top ten. The source material was PBMCs or T cells enriched from blood (not recorded which). The receptors come from a woman aged 40-49 years with acute COVID-19.

The V and J genes are TRBV7-7 and TRBJ2-5; 8 nucleotides align to TRBD1. The trim removed 5 bases at V and 2 bases at J, leaving 10 bases unmatched. This CDR3 region has 16 residues. Germline V gives CDR1 SSHAT, CDR2 FNYEAQ (reference sequence). The CDR3, as DNA: TGTGCCAGCAGCGGCGGACAGGGAACGGAGCAAGAGACCCAGTACTTC. This gives the protein CASSGGQGTEQETQYF.

The gene calls are TRBV24-1 and TRBJ1-3; 7 bases line up with TRBD1. The CDR3 is made up of 13 amino acids. CDR1 and CDR2 from the germline V gene are KGHDR and SFDVKD. CDR3 sequence (DNA): TGTGTCACACGACAGGGATTTGGAAACACCATATATTTT. The encoded protein is CVTRQGFGNTIYF.

A few counts support this clone. The same CDR3 can be traced to other DNA sequences in this sample. V and J are TRBV19 and TRBJ1-5, with 7 bases aligning to TRBD1. Germline V gives CDR1 LNHDA, CDR2 SQIVND (reference sequence). There are 13 residues in the CDR3. Trimming cost V 4 bases and J 6 bases; bases outside gene matches: 3. CDR3 sequence (DNA): TGTGCCAGTAGTAATCAGGGGGGTCAGCCCCAGCATTTT. Its protein is CASSNQGGQPQHF.

This clone has just one count. V and J are TRBV25-1 and TRBJ2-7; D remains ambiguous. Trimming removed 3 bases at V and 0 bases at J, with 9 bases between. The CDR3 length is 14 residues. Germline CDR1 and CDR2: MGHDK and SYGVNS. CDR3 bases: TGTGCCAGCAGTGACGGCTCTAGCTCCTACGAGCAGTACTTC. The encoded protein is CASSDGSSSYEQYF.

The chain carries TRBV2 and TRBJ1-6, with 7 bases aligning to TRBD1. The CDR3 contains 14 residues. Germline lookup yields CDR1 SNHLY and CDR2 FYNNEI. After removal of 9 bases from V and 5 bases from J, the junction contained 7 bases not matched to a gene. This chain's CDR3 is CASSRDSDNSPLHF. The CDR3 DNA sequence: TGTGCCAGTAGCCGGGACAGCGATAATTCACCCCTCCACTTT.

V is TRBV10-3 and J is TRBJ2-3, with TRBD1 identical over 7 bases. V was pared by 6 bases and J by 2 bases, with 5 bases of the junction left unmatched. The CDR3 is 14 amino acids. The V gene's germline CDR1 is ENHRY and CDR2 SYGVKD. The CDR3 sequence: CAISEDRFTDTQYF. CDR3 coding DNA: TGTGCCATCAGCGAGGACAGGTTCACAGATACGCAGTATTTT.

The J gene is TRBJ1-4, the V gene TRBV5-1, with D possibly being TRBD1 (5 bases). V lost 3 bases and J lost 8, with 17 bases in between. This CDR3 spans 15 amino acids. CDR1 SGHRS and CDR2 YFSETQ come from the germline V gene. The CDR3, as DNA: TGCGCCAGCAGCTCGGACCCAGGGCGAGTCGAAAAACTGTTTTTT. Protein product: CASSSDPGRVEKLFF.

The chain carries TRBV19 and TRBJ1-2, with a tentative D call TRBD1 (6 bases). The CDR3 loop spans 14 amino acids. Germline lookup yields CDR1 LNHDA and CDR2 SQIVND (reference sequence). Trimming took 1 base from V and 3 from J, leaving 9 bases between them. CDR3 bases: TGTGCCAGTAGTATAGGTGGACAGCACTATGGCTACACCTTC. Its protein product is CASSIGGQHYGYTF.

The chain joins TRBV11-2 to TRBJ1-1; D might be TRBD1 (5 bases). Trimming pared 3 bases from V and 5 bases from J, leaving 10 bases between. The germline CDR1 and CDR2 sequences are SGHAT and FQNNGV. The CDR3 runs to 13 residues. CDR3 DNA: TGTGCCAGCAGCTTTGTCCCAGGGACTGAAGCTTTCTTT. It is translated as CASSFVPGTEAFF.

The rearrangement joins TRBV2 to TRBJ2-5; no clear D. Germline loops: CDR1 SNHLY, CDR2 FYNNEI. The V and J ends lost 4 bases and 1 base respectively, with 4 bases between them. The CDR3 spans 12 residues. The CDR3 coding sequence is TGTGCCAGCAGTGGCAGCCAAGAGACCCAGTACTTC. Encoded protein: CASSGSQETQYF. Complete variable domain (other parts from reference TRBV2 and TRBJ2-5): EPEVTQTPSHQVTQMGQEVILRCVPISNHLYFYWYRQILGQKVEFLVSFYNNEISEKSEIFDDQFSVERPDGSNFTLKIRSTKLEDSAMYFCASSGSQETQYFGPGTRLLVL.

This chain uses TRBV19 with TRBJ1-6; D is uncertain. The CDR3 runs to 14 residues. V lost 4 bases to trimming and J lost 10 bases, with 14 bases between them. The germline V gene encodes CDR1 LNHDA and CDR2 SQIVND (reference sequence). The CDR3 DNA is TGTGCCAGTAGTACGCAGGTCCGTGAATCACCCCTCCACTTT. This sequence encodes CASSTQVRESPLHF.

This clone was counted only a few times. This chain uses TRBV6-6 with TRBJ1-6; TRBD1 matches at 11 bases. Trimming took 6 bases from V and 8 from J; bases not matched to a gene: 0. The CDR3 extends over 13 amino acids. Germline-derived CDR1 and CDR2 are MNHNY and SVGAGI (reference sequence). CDR3 sequence: CASRGQGDSPLHF. The CDR3 DNA is TGTGCCAGCAGGGGACAGGGGGATTCACCCCTCCACTTT.

The chain links TRBV19 to TRBJ1-4, with 7 nucleotides matching TRBD1. Trimming took 6 bases from V and 3 from J; bases not matched to a gene: 7. The CDR3 sequence is 15 residues long. Germline assignment: CDR1 LNHDA and CDR2 SQIVND (reference sequence). CDR3 sequence reads: CASSGQEAANEKLFF. The CDR3 nucleotides are TGTGCCAGTAGCGGACAGGAGGCGGCTAATGAAAAACTGTTTTTT.

J is TRBJ2-7 and V is TRBV19; 8 bases map to TRBD1. Germline lookup yields CDR1 LNHDA and CDR2 SQIVND (reference sequence). The J segment lost 5 bases and the V segment lost 10 bases, leaving 7 bases of the junction unmatched. This CDR3 has 12 amino acids. Written as DNA, the CDR3 is TGTGCCACCTCGACAGGGGTCCACGAGCAGTACTTC. Amino acid sequence: CATSTGVHEQYF.

The chain combines TRBV4-1 with TRBJ1-2, with TRBD1 identical over 7 bases. J gave up 8 bases and V 5 bases, and 14 bases lay outside the gene matches. The germline CDR1 and CDR2 sequences are MGHRA and YSYEKL. The CDR3 contains 15 residues. DNA of the CDR3: TGCGCCAGCAGCTATACTCCTTTGCAGGGGGAAGGCTACACCTTC. It translates to CASSYTPLQGEGYTF.

This chain links TRBV11-2 with TRBJ1-6; no clear D. Trimming removed 5 bases from V and 3 bases from J, with 11 bases in between. The V gene's germline CDR1 is SGHAT and CDR2 FQNNGV. There are 15 residues in the CDR3. DNA of the CDR3: TGTGCCAGCAGCGTAGGGCAGGACTATAATTCACCCCTCCACTTT. Its translation is CASSVGQDYNSPLHF.

This sequence joins TRBV3-1 (or the pseudogene TRBV3-2) and TRBJ2-7; a possible D gene is TRBD1 (7 bases). The CDR3 covers 15 residues. Germline V gene lookup returns CDR1 LGHDT and CDR2 YNNKEL (reference sequence). The V and J ends lost 4 bases and 0 bases respectively, with 13 bases between them. The CDR3 sequence: CASSPGGTASYEQYF. The CDR3 bases are TGTGCCAGCAGCCCAGGAGGGACAGCCTCCTACGAGCAGTACTTC.

The rearrangement joins TRBV24-1 to TRBJ2-1; 8 positions match TRBD2. In germline, CDR1 is KGHDR, CDR2 SFDVKD. The length of the CDR3 is 16 residues. V shed 2 bases, J shed 5 bases, and the junction held 7 bases outside the gene matches. CDR3 in amino acids: CATSDSRGGAHNEQFF. CDR3 DNA: TGTGCCACCAGTGATTCACGGGGGGGTGCCCACAATGAGCAGTTCTTC.

The genes are TRBV11-2 and TRBJ1-2; D is possibly TRBD1 (5 bases). Deletions cut 1 base from V and 3 bases from J, with 12 bases between. Germline lookup yields CDR1 SGHAT and CDR2 FQNNGV. CDR3 length equals 15 residues. The CDR3 sequence: CASSLVPQGDYGYTF. DNA for the CDR3: TGTGCCAGCAGCTTAGTACCCCAGGGCGACTATGGCTACACCTTC.

The J gene is TRBJ1-1, the V gene TRBV7-8; D remains ambiguous. The CDR3 extends over 14 amino acids. Germline V CDR1 and CDR2: SGHVS, FQNEAQ. Trimming took off 6 bases at V and 1 base at J, with 12 bases between the two ends. The CDR3 reads CASSRSHPNTEAFF. DNA for the CDR3: TGTGCCAGCAGTCGGTCCCATCCGAACACTGAAGCTTTCTTT. Looking up the rest from reference TRBV7-8 and TRBJ1-1 gives the full variable domain: GAGVSQSPRYKVAKRGQDVALRCDPISGHVSLFWYQQALGQGPEFLTYFQNEAQLDKSGLPSDRFFAERPEGSVSTLKIQRTQQEDSAVYLCASSRSHPNTEAFFGQGTRLTVV.

This clone was seen only a few times. V is TRBV7-2 and J is TRBJ1-6, with 8 bases fitting TRBD1. The CDR3 is made up of 17 amino acids. Germline V lookup: CDR1 SGHTA, CDR2 FQGNSA. V dropped 8 bases and J dropped 0; count of bases not matched to a gene: 9. DNA of the CDR3: TGTGCCAGCCGGGACAGGTCCCTGAGCTCCTATAATTCACCCCTCCACTTT. This translates into CASRDRSLSSYNSPLHF.

The chain carries TRBV5-4 and TRBJ1-6; 7 nucleotides match TRBD1. V trimming: 0 bases; J trimming: 10 bases; junction bases outside the gene matches: 4. The CDR3 spans 14 residues. Germline values: CDR1 SGHNT, CDR2 YYREEE (reference sequence). This CDR3 is CASSLGQGKSPLHF. Here the CDR3 DNA reads TGTGCCAGCAGCTTGGGACAGGGAAAATCACCCCTCCACTTT.

V usage is TRBV18 and J usage is TRBJ2-7; maybe TRBD1 (6 bases). V was shortened by 0 bases and J by 6 bases, with 9 bases between the two germline ends. The germline CDR1 and CDR2 sequences are KGHSH and LQKENI. There are 13 residues in the CDR3. The CDR3: CASSPPDSREQYF. The CDR3 nucleotides read TGTGCCAGCTCACCACCGGACAGCCGCGAGCAGTACTTC.

This clone has a handful of counts. The CDR3 protein is CASSSGTEGYTF. The DNA of the CDR3 is TGTGCCAGCAGTTCCGGGACAGAAGGCTACACCTTC. This chain links TRBV28 with TRBJ1-2; 7 bases align to TRBD1. Germline V gives CDR1 MDHEN, CDR2 SYDVKM. The J segment lost 8 bases and the V segment lost 4 bases, leaving 4 bases of the junction unmatched. The CDR3 sequence is 12 residues long.

The chain uses TRBV4-1 and TRBJ2-3, with D possibly matching TRBD1 (6 bases). This CDR3 comprises 17 residues. The germline gives CDR1 MGHRA, CDR2 YSYEKL. Trimming removed 2 bases at V and 0 bases at J, with 15 bases between. The CDR3 nucleotides are TGCGCCAGCAGCCAAAGCCCGTACAGGGCAAGCACAGATACGCAGTATTTT. This sequence encodes CASSQSPYRASTDTQYF.

The gene calls are TRBV19 and TRBJ2-1, with 7 bases lining up with TRBD2. CDR1 LNHDA and CDR2 SQIVND come from the germline V gene (reference sequence). Trimming removed 5 bases from V and 3 bases from J; junction bases left unmatched: 16. This CDR3 has 18 amino acids. As DNA, the CDR3 is TGTGCCAGTAGTTCCAAACCACCGGGACGGGAGGTCTACAATGAGCAGTTCTTC. Translated: CASSSKPPGREVYNEQFF. The full variable domain, in which reference TRBV19 and TRBJ2-1 provide the parts outside the CDR3, is DGGITQSPKYLFRKEGQNVTLSCEQNLNHDAMYWYRQDPGQGLRLIYYSQIVNDFQKGDIAEGYSVSREKKESFPLTVTSAQKNPTAFYLCASSSKPPGREVYNEQFFGPGTRLTVL.

This chain links TRBV3-1 (or the pseudogene TRBV3-2) with TRBJ1-2; the match to TRBD1 covers 8 bases. The junction had 12 bases not matched to a gene; V was cut back by 2 bases and J by 4 bases. The CDR3 has 17 residues. Germline CDR1 LGHDT, CDR2 YNNKEL (reference sequence). The CDR3 sequence: CASSQYVGAGGVYGYTF. The CDR3 nucleotides read TGTGCCAGCAGCCAATATGTCGGAGCAGGGGGCGTCTATGGCTACACCTTC.

This clone came up once. The chain employs TRBV19 and TRBJ1-2, with D unresolved. The CDR3 consists of 14 residues. Germline values: CDR1 LNHDA, CDR2 SQIVND (reference sequence). Trimming removed 3 bases at V and 5 bases at J, with 13 bases between. The CDR3 DNA reads as TGTGCCAGTAGTATTGGGCAGAAGGTTTATGGCTACACCTTC. It translates to CASSIGQKVYGYTF. The variable domain in full, with the rest retrieved from reference TRBV19 and TRBJ1-2, is DGGITQSPKYLFRKEGQNVTLSCEQNLNHDAMYWYRQDPGQGLRLIYYSQIVNDFQKGDIAEGYSVSREKKESFPLTVTSAQKNPTAFYLCASSIGQKVYGYTFGSGTRLTVV.